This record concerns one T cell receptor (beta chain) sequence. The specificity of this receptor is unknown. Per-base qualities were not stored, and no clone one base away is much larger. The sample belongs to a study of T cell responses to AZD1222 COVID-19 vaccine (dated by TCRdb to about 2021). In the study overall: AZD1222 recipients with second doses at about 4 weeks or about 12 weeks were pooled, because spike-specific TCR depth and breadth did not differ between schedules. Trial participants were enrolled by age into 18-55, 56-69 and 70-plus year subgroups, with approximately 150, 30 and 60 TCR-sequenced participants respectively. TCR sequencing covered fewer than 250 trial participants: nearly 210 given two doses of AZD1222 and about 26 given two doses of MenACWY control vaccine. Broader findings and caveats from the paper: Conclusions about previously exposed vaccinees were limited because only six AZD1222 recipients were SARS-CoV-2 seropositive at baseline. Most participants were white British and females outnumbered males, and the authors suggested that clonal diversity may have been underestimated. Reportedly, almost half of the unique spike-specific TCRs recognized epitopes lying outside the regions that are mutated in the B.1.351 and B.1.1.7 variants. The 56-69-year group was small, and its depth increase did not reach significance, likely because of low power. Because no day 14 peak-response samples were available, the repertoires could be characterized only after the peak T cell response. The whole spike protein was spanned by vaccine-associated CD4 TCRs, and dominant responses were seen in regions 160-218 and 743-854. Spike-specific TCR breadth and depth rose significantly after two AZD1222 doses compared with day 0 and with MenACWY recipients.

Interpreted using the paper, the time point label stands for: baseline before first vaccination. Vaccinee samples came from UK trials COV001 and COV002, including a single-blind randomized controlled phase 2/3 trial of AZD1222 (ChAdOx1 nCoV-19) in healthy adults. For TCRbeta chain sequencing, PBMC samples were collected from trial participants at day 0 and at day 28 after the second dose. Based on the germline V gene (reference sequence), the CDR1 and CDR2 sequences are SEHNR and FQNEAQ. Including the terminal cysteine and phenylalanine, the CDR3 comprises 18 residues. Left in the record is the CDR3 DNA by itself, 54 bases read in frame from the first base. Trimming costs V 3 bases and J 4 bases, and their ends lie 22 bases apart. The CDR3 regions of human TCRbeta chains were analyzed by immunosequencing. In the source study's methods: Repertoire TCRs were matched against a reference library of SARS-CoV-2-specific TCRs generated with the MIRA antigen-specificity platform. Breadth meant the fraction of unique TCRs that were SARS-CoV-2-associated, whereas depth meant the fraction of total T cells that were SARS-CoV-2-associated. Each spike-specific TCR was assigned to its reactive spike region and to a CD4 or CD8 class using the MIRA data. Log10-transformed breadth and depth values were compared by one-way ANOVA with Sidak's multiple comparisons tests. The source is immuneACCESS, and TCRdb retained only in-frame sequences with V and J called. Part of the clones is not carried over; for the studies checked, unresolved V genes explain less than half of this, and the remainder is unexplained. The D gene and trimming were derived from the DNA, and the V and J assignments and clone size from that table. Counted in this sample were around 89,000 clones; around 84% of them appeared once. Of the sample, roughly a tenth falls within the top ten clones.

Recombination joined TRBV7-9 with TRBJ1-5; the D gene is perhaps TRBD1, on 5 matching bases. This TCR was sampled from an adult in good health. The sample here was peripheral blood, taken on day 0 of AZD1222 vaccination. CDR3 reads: CASSFSTGTGATNQPQHF. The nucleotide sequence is TGTGCCAGCAGCTTCTCGACCGGGACCGGGGCCACAAATCAGCCCCAGCATTTT.